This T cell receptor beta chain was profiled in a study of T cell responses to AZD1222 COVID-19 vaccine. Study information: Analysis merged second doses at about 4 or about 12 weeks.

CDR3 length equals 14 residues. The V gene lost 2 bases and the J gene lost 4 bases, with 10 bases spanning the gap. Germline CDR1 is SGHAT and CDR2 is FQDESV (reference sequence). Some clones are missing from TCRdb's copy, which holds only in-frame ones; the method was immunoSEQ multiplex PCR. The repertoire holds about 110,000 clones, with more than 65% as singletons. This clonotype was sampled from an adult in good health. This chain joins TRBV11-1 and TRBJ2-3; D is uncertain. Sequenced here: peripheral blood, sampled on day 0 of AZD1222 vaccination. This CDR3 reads CASSLTQLPDTQYF. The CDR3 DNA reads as TGTGCCAGCAGCTTAACCCAGCTCCCAGATACGCAGTATTTT. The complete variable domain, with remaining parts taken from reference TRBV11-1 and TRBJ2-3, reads EAEVAQSPRYKITEKSQAVAFWCDPISGHATLYWYRQILGQGPELLVQFQDESVVDDSQLPKDRFSAERLKGVDSTLKIQPAELGDSAMYLCASSLTQLPDTQYFGPGTRLTVL.